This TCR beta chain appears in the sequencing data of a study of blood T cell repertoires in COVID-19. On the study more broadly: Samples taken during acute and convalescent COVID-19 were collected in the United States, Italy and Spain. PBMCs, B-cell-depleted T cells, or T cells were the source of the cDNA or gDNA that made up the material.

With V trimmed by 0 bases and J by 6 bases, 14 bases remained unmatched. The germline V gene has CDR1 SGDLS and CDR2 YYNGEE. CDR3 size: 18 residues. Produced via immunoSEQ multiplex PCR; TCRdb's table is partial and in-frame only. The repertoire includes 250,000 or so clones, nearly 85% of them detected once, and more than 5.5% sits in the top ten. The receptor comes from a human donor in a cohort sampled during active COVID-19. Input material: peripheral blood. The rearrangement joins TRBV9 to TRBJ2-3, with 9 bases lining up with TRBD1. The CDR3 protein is CASSVDGQGSLSGDTQYF. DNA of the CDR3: TGTGCCAGCAGCGTAGACGGACAGGGGTCCCTTAGTGGGGATACGCAGTATTTT.